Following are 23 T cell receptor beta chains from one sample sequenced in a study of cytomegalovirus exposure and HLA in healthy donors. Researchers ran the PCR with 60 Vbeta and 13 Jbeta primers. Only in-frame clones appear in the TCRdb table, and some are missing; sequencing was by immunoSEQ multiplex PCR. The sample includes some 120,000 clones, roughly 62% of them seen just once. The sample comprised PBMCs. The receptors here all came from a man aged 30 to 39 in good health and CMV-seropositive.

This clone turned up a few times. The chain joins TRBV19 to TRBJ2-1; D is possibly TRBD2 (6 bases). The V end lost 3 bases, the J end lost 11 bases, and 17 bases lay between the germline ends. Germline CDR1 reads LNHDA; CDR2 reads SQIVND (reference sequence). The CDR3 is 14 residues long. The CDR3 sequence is CASSMIEKRVKQFF. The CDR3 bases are TGTGCCAGTAGTATGATTGAGAAGCGGGTAAAGCAGTTCTTC. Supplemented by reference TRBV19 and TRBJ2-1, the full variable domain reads DGGITQSPKYLFRKEGQNVTLSCEQNLNHDAMYWYRQDPGQGLRLIYYSQIVNDFQKGDIAEGYSVSREKKESFPLTVTSAQKNPTAFYLCASSMIEKRVKQFFGPGTRLTVL.

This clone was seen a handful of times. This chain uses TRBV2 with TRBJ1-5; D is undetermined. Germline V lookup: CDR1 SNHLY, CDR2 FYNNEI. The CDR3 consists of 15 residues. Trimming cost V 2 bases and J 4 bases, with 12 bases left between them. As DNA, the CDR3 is TGTGCCAGCAGTGAAATTGAGGGCGGGAATCAGCCCCAGCATTTT. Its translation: CASSEIEGGNQPQHF.

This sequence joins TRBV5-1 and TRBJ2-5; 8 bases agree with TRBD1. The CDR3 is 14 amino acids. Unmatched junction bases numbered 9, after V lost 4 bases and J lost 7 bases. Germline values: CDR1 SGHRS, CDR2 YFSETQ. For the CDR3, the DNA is TGCGCCAGCAGCGTGGACAGGGATGCGGGGACCCAGTACTTC. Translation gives CASSVDRDAGTQYF.

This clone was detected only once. As DNA, the CDR3 is TGTGCCACCAGCAGAGCCCTAGCTGCTAGCACAGATACGCAGTATTTT. This codes for CATSRALAASTDTQYF. The chain links TRBV15 to TRBJ2-3, with D possibly matching TRBD2 (5 bases). Germline lookup yields CDR1 LNHNV and CDR2 YYDKDF (reference sequence). This CDR3 has 16 residues. The germline V and J ends were trimmed by 1 base and 0 bases, with 11 bases remaining between them.

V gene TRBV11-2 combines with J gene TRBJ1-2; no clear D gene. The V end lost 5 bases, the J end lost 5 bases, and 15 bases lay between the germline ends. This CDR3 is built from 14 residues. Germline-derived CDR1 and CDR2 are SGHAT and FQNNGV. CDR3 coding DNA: TGTGCCAGCAGCCGGCCTCTCAGCGGTTATGGCTACACCTTC. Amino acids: CASSRPLSGYGYTF.

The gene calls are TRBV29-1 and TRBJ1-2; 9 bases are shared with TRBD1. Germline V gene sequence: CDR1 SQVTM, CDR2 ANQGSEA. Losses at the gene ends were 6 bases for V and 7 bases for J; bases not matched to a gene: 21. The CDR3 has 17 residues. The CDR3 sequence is CSVLRDTGTGSVSGYTF. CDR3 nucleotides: TGCAGCGTACTAAGAGATACCGGGACAGGGAGCGTTAGTGGCTACACCTTC.

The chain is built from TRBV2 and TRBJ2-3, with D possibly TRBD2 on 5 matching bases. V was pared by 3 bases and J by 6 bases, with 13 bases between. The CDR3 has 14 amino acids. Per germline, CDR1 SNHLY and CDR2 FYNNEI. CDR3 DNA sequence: TGTGCCAGCAGTGAGCAGATTGGACTGGATACGCAGTATTTT. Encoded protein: CASSEQIGLDTQYF.

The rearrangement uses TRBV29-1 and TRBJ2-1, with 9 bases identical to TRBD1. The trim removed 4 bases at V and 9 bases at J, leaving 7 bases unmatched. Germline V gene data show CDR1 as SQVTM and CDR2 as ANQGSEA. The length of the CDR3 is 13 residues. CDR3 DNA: TGCAGCGTTGGTGCGGGACAGGGAGCTGAGCAGTTCTTC. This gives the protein CSVGAGQGAEQFF.

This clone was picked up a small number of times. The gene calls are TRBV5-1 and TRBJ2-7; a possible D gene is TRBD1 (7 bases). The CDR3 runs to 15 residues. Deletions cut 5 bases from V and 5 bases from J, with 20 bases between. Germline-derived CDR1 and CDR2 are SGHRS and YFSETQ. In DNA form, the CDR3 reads TGCGCCAGCAGTTCCTCAGGGGGGACCATGAACGAGCAGTACTTC. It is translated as CASSSSGGTMNEQYF.

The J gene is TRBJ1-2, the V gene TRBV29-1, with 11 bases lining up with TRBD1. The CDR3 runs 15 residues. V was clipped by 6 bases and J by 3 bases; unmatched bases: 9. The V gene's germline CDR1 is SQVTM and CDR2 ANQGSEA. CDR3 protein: CSVGGGQGVDYGYTF. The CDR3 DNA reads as TGCAGCGTCGGAGGGGGACAGGGGGTAGACTATGGCTACACCTTC.

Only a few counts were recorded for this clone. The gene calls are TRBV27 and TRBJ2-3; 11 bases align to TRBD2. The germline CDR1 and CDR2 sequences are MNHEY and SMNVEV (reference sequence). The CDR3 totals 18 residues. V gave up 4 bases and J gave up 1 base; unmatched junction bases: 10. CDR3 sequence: CASSSGTSGWGGTDTQYF. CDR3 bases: TGTGCCAGCAGTTCGGGGACTAGCGGATGGGGTGGCACAGATACGCAGTATTTT.

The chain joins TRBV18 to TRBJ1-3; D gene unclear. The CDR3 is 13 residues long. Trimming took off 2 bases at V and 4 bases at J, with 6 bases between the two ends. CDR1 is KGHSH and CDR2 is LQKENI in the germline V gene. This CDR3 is CASSPMQGNTIYF. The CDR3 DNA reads TGTGCCAGCTCACCAATGCAGGGAAACACCATATATTTT.

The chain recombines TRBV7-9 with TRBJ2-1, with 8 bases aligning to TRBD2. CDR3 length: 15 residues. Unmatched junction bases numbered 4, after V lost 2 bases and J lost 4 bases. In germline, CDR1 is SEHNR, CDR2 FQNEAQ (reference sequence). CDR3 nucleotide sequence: TGTGCCAGCAGCTTACTTTTAGCGGGGTACAATGAGCAGTTCTTC. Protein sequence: CASSLLLAGYNEQFF.

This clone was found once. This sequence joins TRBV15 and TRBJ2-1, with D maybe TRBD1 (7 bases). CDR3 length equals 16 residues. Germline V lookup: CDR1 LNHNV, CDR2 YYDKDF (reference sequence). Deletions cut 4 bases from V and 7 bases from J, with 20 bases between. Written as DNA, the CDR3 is TGTGCCACCAGCATACAGGGGAACGGGAGATGGAATGAGCAGTTCTTC. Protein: CATSIQGNGRWNEQFF.

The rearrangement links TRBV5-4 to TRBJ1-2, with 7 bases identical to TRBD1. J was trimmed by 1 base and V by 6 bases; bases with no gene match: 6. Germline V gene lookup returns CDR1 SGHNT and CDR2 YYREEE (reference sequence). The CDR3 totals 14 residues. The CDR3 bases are TGTGCCAGCACCCTTGACAGGGATAACTATGGCTACACCTTC. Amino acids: CASTLDRDNYGYTF.

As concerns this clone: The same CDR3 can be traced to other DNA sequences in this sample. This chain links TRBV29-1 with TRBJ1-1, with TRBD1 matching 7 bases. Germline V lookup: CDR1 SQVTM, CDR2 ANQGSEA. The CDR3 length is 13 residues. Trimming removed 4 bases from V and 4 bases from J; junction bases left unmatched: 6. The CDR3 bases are TGCAGCGTTGGGGAGGCAGGGGGCACTGAAGCTTTCTTT. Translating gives CSVGEAGGTEAFF.

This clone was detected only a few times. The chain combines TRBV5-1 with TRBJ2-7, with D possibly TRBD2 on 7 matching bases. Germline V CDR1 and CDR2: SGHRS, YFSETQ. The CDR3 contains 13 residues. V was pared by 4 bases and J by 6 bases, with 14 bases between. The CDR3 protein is CASSLQGGGEQYF. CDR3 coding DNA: TGCGCCAGCAGCCTGCAGGGAGGGGGCGAGCAGTACTTC.

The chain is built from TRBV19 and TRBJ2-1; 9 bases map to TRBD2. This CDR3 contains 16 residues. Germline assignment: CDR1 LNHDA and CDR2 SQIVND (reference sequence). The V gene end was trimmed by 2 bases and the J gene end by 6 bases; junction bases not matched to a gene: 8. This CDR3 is CASSILREGPGNEQFF. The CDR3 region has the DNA TGTGCCAGTAGTATATTGCGGGAGGGCCCCGGCAATGAGCAGTTCTTC.

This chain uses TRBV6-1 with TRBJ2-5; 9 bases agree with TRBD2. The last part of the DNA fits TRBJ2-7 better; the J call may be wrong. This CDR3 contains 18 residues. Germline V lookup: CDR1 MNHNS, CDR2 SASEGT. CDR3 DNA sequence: TGTGCCAGCAGTGAAGAAGGGGCGGGAGGGCAATTATTCGACGAGCAGTACTTC. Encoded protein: CASSEEGAGGQLFDEQYF.

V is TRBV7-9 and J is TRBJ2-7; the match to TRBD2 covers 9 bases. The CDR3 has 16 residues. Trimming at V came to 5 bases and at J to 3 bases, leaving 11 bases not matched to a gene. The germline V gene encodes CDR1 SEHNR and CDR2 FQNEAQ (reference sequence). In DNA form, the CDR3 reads TGTGCCAGCAGCACCGGGGGTTTAGCGGGAGACTACGAGCAGTACTTC. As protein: CASSTGGLAGDYEQYF. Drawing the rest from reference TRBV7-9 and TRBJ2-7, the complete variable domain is DTGVSQNPRHKITKRGQNVTFRCDPISEHNRLYWYRQTLGQGPEFLTYFQNEAQLEKSRLLSDRFSAERPKGSFSTLEIQRTEQGDSAMYLCASSTGGLAGDYEQYFGPGTRLTVT.

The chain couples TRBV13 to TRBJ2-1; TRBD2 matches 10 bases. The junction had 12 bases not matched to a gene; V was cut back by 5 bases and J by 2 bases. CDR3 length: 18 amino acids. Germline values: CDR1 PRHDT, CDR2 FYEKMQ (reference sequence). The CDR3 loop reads CASSALPGLAVTYNEQFF. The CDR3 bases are TGTGCCAGCAGCGCCCTCCCCGGACTAGCGGTCACCTACAATGAGCAGTTCTTC.

The CDR3 region is CASSPRLAGGRTGELFF. The CDR3 nucleotides read TGTGCCAGCAGCCCACGACTAGCGGGAGGACGAACCGGGGAGCTGTTTTTT. The chain links TRBV11-2 to TRBJ2-2; TRBD2 aligns across 13 bases. The ends lost 5 bases at V and 5 bases at J; junction bases unmatched: 8. The CDR3 contains 17 residues. Looked up from germline, CDR1 is SGHAT and CDR2 is FQNNGV.

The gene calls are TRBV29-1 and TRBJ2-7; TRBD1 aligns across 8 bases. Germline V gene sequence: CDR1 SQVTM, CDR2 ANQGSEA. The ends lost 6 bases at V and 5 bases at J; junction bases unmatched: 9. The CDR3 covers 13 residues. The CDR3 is CSVRSGGLDEQYF. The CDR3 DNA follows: TGCAGCGTCCGCTCAGGGGGCTTGGACGAGCAGTACTTC.